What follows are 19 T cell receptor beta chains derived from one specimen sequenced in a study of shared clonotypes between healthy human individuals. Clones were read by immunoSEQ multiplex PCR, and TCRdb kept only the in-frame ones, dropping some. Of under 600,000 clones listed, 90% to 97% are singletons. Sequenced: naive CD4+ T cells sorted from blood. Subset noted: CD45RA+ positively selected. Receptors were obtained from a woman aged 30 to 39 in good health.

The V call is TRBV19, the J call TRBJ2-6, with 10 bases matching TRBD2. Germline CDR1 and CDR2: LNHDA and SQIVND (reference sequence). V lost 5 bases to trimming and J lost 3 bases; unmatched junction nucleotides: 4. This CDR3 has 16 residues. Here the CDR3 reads CASSSIAGGGANVLTF. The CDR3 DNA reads TGTGCCAGTAGTTCCATAGCGGGAGGTGGGGCCAACGTCCTGACTTTC.

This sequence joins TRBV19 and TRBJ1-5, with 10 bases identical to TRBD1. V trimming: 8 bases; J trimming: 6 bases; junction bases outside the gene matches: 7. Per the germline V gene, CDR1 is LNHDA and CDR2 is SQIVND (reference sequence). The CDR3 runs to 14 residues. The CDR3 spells CASGLDRGPQPQHF. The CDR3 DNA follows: TGTGCCAGTGGTCTTGACAGGGGGCCTCAGCCCCAGCATTTT. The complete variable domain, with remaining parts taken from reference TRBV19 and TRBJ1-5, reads DGGITQSPKYLFRKEGQNVTLSCEQNLNHDAMYWYRQDPGQGLRLIYYSQIVNDFQKGDIAEGYSVSREKKESFPLTVTSAQKNPTAFYLCASGLDRGPQPQHFGDGTRLSIL.

The CDR3: CASSYLYNEQFF. Here the CDR3 DNA reads TGTGCCAGCAGTTATCTCTACAATGAGCAGTTCTTC. This rearrangement joins TRBV6-5 to TRBJ2-1; D gene ambiguous. This CDR3 is built from 12 residues. CDR1 MNHEY and CDR2 SVGAGI come from the germline V gene. Trimming left V 3 bases short and J 3 bases short, with 3 bases between.

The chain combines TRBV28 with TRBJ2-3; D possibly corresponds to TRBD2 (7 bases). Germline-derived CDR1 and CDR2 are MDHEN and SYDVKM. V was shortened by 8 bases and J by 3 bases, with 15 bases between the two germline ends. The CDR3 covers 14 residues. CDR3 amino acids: CASRRAGATDTQYF. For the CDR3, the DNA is TGTGCCAGCCGGCGGGCGGGGGCAACAGATACGCAGTATTTT. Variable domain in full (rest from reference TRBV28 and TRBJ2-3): DVKVTQSSRYLVKRTGEKVFLECVQDMDHENMFWYRQDPGLGLRLIYFSYDVKMKEKGDIPEGYSVSREKKERFSLILESASTNQTSMYLCASRRAGATDTQYFGPGTRLTVL.

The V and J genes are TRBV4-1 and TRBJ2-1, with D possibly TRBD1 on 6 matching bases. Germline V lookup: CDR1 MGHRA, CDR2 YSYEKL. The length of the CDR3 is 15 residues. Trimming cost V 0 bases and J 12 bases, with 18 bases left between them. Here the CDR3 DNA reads TGCGCCAGCAGCCAAGAGGTAGGGACAAGGGCGTTGCAGTTCTTC. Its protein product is CASSQEVGTRALQFF.

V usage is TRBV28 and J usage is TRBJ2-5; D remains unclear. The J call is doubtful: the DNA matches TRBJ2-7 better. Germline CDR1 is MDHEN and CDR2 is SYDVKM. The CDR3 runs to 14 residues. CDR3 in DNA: TGTGCCAGCATGTGGTCTGCGCTTCCCTACGAGCAGTACTTC. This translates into CASMWSALPYEQYF.

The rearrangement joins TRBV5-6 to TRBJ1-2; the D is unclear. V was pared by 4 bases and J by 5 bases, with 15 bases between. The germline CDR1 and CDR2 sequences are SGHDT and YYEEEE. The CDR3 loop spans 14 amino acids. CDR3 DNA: TGTGCCAGCAGCCCCACCCCGAGGGATTATGGCTACACCTTC. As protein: CASSPTPRDYGYTF.

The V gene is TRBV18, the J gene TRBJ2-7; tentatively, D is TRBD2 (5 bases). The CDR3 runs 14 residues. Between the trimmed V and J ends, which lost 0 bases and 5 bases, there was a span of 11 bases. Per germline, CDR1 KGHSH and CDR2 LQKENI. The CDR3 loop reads CASSPPAGRDEQYF. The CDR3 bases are TGTGCCAGCTCACCACCCGCGGGTCGGGACGAGCAGTACTTC.

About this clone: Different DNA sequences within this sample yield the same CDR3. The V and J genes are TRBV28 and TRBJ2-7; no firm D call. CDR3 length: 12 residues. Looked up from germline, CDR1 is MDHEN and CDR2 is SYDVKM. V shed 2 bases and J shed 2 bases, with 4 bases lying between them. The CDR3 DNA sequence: TGTGCCAGCAGTTTAAGGCCCTACGAGCAGTACTTC. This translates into CASSLRPYEQYF.

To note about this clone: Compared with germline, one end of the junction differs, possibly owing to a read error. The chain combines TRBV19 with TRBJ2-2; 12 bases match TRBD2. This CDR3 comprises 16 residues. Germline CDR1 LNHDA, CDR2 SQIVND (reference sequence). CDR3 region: CVSSTGLAGSTGELFF. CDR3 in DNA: TGTGTCAGTAGTACCGGACTAGCGGGGTCCACCGGGGAGCTGTTTTTT.

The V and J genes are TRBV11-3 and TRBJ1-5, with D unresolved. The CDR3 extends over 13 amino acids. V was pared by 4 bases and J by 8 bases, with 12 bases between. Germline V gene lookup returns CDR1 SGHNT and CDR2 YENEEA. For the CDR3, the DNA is TGTGCCAGCAGCTCGAGATACCACGAGCCCCAGCATTTT. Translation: CASSSRYHEPQHF.

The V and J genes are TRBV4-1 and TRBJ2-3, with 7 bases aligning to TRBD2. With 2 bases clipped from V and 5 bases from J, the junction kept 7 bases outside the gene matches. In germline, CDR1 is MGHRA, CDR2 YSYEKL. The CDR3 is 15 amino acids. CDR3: CASSQIMAGVDTQYF. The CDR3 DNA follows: TGCGCCAGCAGCCAAATAATGGCGGGAGTAGATACGCAGTATTTT.

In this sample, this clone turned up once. The CDR3 spells CASTTYSGRDYNEQFF. DNA of the CDR3: TGCGCCAGCACAACCTATAGCGGGAGGGACTACAATGAGCAGTTCTTC. The chain carries TRBV4-1 and TRBJ2-1; 11 bases match TRBD2. J was trimmed by 3 bases and V by 7 bases; bases with no gene match: 8. The CDR3 consists of 16 residues. CDR1 is MGHRA and CDR2 is YSYEKL in the germline V gene.

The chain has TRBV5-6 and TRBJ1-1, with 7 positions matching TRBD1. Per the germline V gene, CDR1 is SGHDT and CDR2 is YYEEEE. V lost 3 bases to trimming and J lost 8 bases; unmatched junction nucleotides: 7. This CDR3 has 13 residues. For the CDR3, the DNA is TGTGCCAGCAGCTGGGGGGACAGAATGGAAGCTTTCTTT. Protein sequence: CASSWGDRMEAFF.

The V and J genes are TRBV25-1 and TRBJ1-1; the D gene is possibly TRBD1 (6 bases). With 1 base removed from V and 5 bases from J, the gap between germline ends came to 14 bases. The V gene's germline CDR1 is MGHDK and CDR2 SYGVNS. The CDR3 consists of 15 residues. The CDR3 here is CASSESVQGSTEAFF. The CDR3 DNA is TGTGCCAGCAGTGAATCAGTACAGGGTAGTACTGAAGCTTTCTTT.

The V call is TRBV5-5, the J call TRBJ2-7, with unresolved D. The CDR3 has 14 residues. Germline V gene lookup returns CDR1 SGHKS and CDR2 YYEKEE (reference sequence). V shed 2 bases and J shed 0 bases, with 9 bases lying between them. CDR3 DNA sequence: TGTGCCAGCAGCTTATGGCCGAGCTCCTACGAGCAGTACTTC. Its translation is CASSLWPSSYEQYF. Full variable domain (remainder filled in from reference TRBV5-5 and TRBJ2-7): DAGVTQSPTHLIKTRGQQVTLRCSPISGHKSVSWYQQVLGQGPQFIFQYYEKEERGRGNFPDRFSARQFPNYSSELNVNALLLGDSALYLCASSLWPSSYEQYFGPGTRLTVT.

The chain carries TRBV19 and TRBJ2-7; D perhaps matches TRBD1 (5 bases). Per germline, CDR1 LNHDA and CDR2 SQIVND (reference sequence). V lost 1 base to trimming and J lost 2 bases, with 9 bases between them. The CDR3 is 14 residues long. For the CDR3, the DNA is TGTGCCAGTAGTATAGGGACAACTACCTACGAGCAGTACTTC. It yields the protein CASSIGTTTYEQYF.

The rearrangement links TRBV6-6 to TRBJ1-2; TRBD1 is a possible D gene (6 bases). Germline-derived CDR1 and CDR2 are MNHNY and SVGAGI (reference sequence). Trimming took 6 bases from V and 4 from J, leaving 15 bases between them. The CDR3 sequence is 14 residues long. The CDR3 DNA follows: TGTGCCAGCAGCCCAGGGGTCGGGGGCTATGGCTACACCTTC. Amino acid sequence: CASSPGVGGYGYTF.

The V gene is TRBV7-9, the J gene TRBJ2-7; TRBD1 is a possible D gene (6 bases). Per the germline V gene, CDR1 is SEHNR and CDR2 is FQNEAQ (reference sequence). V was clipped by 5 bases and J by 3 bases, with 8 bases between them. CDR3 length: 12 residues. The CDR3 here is CASSTDSYEQYF. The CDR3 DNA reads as TGTGCCAGCAGCACGGACAGCTACGAGCAGTACTTC.